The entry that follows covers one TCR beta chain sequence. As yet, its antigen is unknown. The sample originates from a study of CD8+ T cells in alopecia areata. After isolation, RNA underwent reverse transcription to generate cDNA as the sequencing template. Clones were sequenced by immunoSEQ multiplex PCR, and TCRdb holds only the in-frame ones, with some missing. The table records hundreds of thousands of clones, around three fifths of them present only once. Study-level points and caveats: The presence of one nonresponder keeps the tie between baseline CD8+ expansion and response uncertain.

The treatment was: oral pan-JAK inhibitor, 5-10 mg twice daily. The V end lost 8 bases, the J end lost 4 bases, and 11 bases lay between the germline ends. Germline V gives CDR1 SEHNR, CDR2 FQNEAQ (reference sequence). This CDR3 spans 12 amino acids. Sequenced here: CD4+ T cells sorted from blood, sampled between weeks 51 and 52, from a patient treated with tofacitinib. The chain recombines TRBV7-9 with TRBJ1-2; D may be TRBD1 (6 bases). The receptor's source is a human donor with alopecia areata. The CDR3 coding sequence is TGTGCCAGCTCCGACAGGTCCTATGGCTACACCTTC. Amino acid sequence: CASSDRSYGYTF.